This paragraph reports one T cell receptor (beta chain). This record comes from a study of blood T cell repertoires in COVID-19. As for the study in general: Spain, Italy and the United States supplied samples that represented acute and convalescent COVID-19. T cells, B-cell-depleted T cells, or PBMCs provided the cDNA or gDNA that served as material.

The V and J ends lost 3 bases and 4 bases respectively, with 11 bases between them. Germline CDR1 is PRHDT and CDR2 is FYEKMQ (reference sequence). This CDR3 has 14 amino acids. Study processing details: Reference gene primer amplification gave estimated nucleated cell counts. Libraries were prepared by immunoSEQ multiplex PCR; TCRdb keeps only in-frame clonotypes and omits some of them. Clonal size and the V and J genes are those of that table, whereas D and trimming came from the DNA. This table has approximately 200,000 clones, 70% to 90% appearing once. The chain recombines TRBV13 with TRBJ2-3; TRBD2 might be the D (6 bases). This receptor was identified in a woman aged 45-65 years with acute or convalescent COVID-19. The sequenced sample was peripheral blood. CDR3 residues: CASSFGSRADTQYF. Written as DNA, the CDR3 is TGTGCCAGCAGCTTCGGGAGTAGGGCAGATACGCAGTATTTT.